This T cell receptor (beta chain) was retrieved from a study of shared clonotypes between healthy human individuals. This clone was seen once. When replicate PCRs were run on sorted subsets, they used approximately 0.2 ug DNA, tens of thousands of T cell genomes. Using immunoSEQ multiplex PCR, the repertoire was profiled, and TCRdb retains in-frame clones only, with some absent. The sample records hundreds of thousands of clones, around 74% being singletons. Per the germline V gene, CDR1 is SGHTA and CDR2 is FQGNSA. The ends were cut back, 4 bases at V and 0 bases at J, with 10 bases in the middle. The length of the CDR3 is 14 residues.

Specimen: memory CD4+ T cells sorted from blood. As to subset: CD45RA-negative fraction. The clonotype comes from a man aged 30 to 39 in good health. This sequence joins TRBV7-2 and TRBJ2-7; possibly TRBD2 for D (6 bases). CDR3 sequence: CASSSQTSSYEQYF. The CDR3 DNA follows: TGTGCCAGCAGCTCCCAGACTAGCTCCTACGAGCAGTACTTC.